This T cell receptor beta chain derives from a study of blood T cell repertoires in COVID-19. Germline CDR1 and CDR2: LNHDA and SQIVND (reference sequence). The CDR3 has 15 residues. V was clipped by 5 bases and J by 0 bases; unmatched bases: 4. Sequenced by immunoSEQ multiplex PCR; TCRdb stores in-frame clones only, minus some. In the table there are about 270,000 clones, just under 85% of which are singletons. The receptor was isolated from a woman in her 50s with active or convalescent COVID-19. The sequenced sample consisted of peripheral blood. The rearrangement uses TRBV19 and TRBJ2-1; 7 positions match TRBD2. The CDR3 DNA is TGTGCCAGTAGTGCCGGACTAGGCTCCTACAATGAGCAGTTCTTC. Residues: CASSAGLGSYNEQFF.